The T cell receptor (beta chain) under discussion was sequenced for a study of T-cell memory formation after mild COVID-19. Using its own MiXCR run on the 5' RACE reads, TCRdb lists one record per CDR3 protein. Here the sample spans fewer than 75,000 distinct CDR3 sequences, 9% to 15% being singletons. The CDR3 length is 19 residues. With 4 bases removed from V and 2 bases from J, the gap between germline ends came to 21 bases. Germline CDR1 is LGHDT and CDR2 is YNNKEL (reference sequence). The clonotype comes from a man aged 18 to 35 who had mild COVID-19 (a few samples of this study predate the infection). Cell type and time point are not known. Source material: PBMCs or a T cell subset sorted from them (not recorded which). The chain has TRBV3-1 and TRBJ2-6; D may be TRBD1 (6 bases). The CDR3: CASSPLAWTDKTGANVLTF. DNA for the CDR3: TGTGCCAGCAGCCCTCTTGCTTGGACAGATAAAACTGGGGCCAACGTCCTGACTTTC.